These 4 T cell receptor beta chains share one sample of origin, sequenced in a study of shared clonotypes between healthy human individuals. Method: immunoSEQ multiplex PCR; TCRdb's copy keeps in-frame clones and lacks some. The data hold roughly 2 million clones, with 90% to 96% observed a single time. The sample taken for sequencing was naive CD4+ T cells sorted from blood. Subset described: CD45RA+ positively selected. The receptor set was obtained from a man between 18 and 29 years old in good health.

This clone was found once. This sequence joins TRBV14 and TRBJ2-3; D is unresolved. V lost 1 base and J lost 8, with 4 bases in between. The CDR3 is made up of 11 amino acids. Germline V gives CDR1 SGHDN, CDR2 FVKESK. The CDR3 bases are TGTGCCAGCAGCCAAGTTGGTACGCAGTATTTT. Its protein is CASSQVGTQYF. The complete variable domain, with remaining parts taken from reference TRBV14 and TRBJ2-3, reads EAGVTQFPSHSVIEKGQTVTLRCDPISGHDNLYWYRRVMGKEIKFLLHFVKESKQDESGMPNNRFLAERTGGTYSTLKVQPAELEDSGVYFCASSQVGTQYFGPGTRLTVL.

The rearrangement joins TRBV7-2 to TRBJ2-3, with 7 bases that match TRBD2. The CDR3 contains 16 residues. J lost 0 bases, V lost 3 bases, and 6 bases had no gene match. CDR1 is SGHTA, CDR2 FQGNSA, per germline. CDR3 in amino acids: CASSFLAGLSTDTQYF. CDR3 nucleotide sequence: TGTGCCAGCAGCTTTTTAGCGGGCCTTAGCACAGATACGCAGTATTTT.

The chain uses TRBV28 and TRBJ2-1, with 8 bases fitting TRBD2. The CDR3 has 15 residues. The germline V gene has CDR1 MDHEN and CDR2 SYDVKM. With V trimmed by 3 bases and J by 3 bases, 4 bases remained unmatched. CDR3 DNA sequence: TGTGCCAGCAGTTTCCGACTAGCGAACTACAATGAGCAGTTCTTC. Protein sequence: CASSFRLANYNEQFF.

For the CDR3, the DNA is TGTGCCAGCAGCCGCCTGGGGGTCTACGAGCAGTACTTC. This gives the protein CASSRLGVYEQYF. The rearrangement links TRBV11-2 to TRBJ2-7; D assignment may be TRBD1 or TRBD2 (5 bases each). Trimming removed 5 bases at V and 3 bases at J, with 11 bases between. The germline CDR1 and CDR2 sequences are SGHAT and FQNNGV. This CDR3 spans 13 amino acids. Full variable domain (missing parts from reference TRBV11-2 and TRBJ2-7): EAGVAQSPRYKIIEKRQSVAFWCNPISGHATLYWYQQILGQGPKLLIQFQNNGVVDDSQLPKDRFSAERLKGVDSTLKIQPAKLEDSAVYLCASSRLGVYEQYFGPGTRLTVT.